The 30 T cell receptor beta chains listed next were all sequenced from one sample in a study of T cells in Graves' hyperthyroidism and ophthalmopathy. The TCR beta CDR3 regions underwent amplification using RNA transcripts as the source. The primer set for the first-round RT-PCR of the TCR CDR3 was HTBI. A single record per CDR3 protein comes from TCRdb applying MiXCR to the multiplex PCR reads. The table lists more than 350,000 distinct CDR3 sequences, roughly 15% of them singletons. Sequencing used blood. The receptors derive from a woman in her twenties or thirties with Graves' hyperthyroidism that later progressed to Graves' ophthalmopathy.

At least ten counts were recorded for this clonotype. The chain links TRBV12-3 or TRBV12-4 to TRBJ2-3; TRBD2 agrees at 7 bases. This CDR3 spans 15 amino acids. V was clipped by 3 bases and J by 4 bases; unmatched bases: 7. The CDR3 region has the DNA TGTGCCAGCAGTTTCGGGGGGTATTACGCAGATACGCAGTATTTT. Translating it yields CASSFGGYYADTQYF.

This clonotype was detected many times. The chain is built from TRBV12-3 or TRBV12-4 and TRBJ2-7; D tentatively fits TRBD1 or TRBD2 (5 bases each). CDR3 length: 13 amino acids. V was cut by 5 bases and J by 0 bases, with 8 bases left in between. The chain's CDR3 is CASSRGPSYEQYF. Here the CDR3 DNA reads TGTGCCAGCAGTAGGGGACCCTCCTACGAGCAGTACTTC.

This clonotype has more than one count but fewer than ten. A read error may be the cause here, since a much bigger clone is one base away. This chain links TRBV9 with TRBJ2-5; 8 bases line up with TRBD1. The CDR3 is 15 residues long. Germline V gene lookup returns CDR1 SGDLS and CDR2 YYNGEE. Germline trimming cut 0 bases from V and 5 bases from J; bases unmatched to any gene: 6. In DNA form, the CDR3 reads TGTGCCAGCAGCGTAGATGGACAGGGCTTGGAGACCCAGTACTTC. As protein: CASSVDGQGLETQYF.

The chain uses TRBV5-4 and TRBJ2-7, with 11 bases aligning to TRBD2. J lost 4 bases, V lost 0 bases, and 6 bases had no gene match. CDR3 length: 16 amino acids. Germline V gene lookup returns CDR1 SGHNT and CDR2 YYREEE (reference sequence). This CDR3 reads CASSLGVAGGRYEQYF. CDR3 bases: TGTGCCAGCAGCTTGGGGGTAGCGGGAGGGCGGTACGAGCAGTACTTC. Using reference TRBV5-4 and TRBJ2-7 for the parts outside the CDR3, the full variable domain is ETGVTQSPTHLIKTRGQQVTLRCSSQSGHNTVSWYQQALGQGPQFIFQYYREEENGRGNFPPRFSGLQFPNYSSELNVNALELDDSALYLCASSLGVAGGRYEQYFGPGTRLTVT.

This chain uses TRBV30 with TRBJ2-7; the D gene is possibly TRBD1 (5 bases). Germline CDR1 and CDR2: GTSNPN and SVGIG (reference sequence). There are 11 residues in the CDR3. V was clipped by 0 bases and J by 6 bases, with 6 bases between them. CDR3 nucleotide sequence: TGTGCCTGGAGTGTGGGGCCCGAGCAGTACTTC. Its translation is CAWSVGPEQYF.

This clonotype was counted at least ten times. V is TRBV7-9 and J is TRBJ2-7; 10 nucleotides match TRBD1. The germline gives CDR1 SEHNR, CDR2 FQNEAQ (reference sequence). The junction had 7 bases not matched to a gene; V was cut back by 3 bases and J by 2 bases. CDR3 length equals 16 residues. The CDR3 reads CASSFLGTGVTYEQYF. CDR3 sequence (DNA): TGTGCCAGCAGCTTCCTTGGGACAGGGGTAACCTACGAGCAGTACTTC.

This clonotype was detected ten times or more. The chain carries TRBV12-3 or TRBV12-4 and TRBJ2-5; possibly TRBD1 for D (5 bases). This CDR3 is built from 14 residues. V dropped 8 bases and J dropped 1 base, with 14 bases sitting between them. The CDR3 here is CASGAFSTQETQYF. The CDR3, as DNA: TGTGCCAGCGGGGCCTTTTCGACCCAAGAGACCCAGTACTTC.

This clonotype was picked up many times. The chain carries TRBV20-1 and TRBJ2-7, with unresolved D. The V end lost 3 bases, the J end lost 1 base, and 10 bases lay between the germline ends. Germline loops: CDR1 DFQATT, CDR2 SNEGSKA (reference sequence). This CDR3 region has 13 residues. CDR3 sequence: CSARYDKSYEQYF. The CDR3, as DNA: TGCAGTGCTAGGTACGATAAGTCCTACGAGCAGTACTTC.

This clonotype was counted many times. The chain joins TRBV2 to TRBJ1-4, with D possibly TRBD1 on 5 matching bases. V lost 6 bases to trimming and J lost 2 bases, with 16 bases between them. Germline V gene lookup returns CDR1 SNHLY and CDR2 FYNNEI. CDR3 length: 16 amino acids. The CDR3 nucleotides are TGTGCCAGCAGCCTGGACAACTTATATACTAATGAAAAACTGTTTTTT. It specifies CASSLDNLYTNEKLFF.

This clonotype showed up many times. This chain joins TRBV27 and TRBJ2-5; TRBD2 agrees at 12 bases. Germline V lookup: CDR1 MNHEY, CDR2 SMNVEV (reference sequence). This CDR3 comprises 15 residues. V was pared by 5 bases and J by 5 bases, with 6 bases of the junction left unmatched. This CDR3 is CASSGLAGGLETQYF. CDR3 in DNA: TGTGCCAGCAGTGGGCTAGCGGGGGGGCTGGAGACCCAGTACTTC.

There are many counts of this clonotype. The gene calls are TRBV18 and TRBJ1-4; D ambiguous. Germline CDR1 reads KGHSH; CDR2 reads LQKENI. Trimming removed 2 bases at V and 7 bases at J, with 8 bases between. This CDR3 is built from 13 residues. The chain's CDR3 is CASSPGMAEKLFF. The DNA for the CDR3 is TGTGCCAGCTCACCAGGGATGGCTGAAAAACTGTTTTTT.

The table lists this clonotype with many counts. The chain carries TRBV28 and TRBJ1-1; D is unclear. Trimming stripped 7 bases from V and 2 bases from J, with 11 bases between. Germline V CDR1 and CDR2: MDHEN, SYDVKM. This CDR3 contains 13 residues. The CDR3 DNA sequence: TGTGCCAGCACCCCCCCGCATAACACTGAAGCTTTCTTT. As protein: CASTPPHNTEAFF.

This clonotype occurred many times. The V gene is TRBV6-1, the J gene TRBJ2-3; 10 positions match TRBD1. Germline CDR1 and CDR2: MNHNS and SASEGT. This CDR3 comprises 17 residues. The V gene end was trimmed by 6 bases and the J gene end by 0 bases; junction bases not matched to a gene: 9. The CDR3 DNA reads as TGTGCCAGCAGGAGACAGGGGGCCGTTAGGAGCACAGATACGCAGTATTTT. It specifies CASRRQGAVRSTDTQYF.

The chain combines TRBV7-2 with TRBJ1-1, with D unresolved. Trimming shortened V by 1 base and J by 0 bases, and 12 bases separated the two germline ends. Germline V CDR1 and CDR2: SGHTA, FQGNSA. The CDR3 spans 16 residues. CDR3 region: CASSLGSDYLNTEAFF. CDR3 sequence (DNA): TGTGCCAGCAGCTTAGGTTCCGACTACTTGAACACTGAAGCTTTCTTT.

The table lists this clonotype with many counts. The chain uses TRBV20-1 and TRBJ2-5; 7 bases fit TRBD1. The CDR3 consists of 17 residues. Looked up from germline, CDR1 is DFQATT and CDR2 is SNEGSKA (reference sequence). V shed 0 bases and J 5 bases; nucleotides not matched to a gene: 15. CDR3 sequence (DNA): TGCAGTGCTAGAGATTTCTTCCGGGACAGAAGCCAGGAGACCCAGTACTTC. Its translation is CSARDFFRDRSQETQYF.

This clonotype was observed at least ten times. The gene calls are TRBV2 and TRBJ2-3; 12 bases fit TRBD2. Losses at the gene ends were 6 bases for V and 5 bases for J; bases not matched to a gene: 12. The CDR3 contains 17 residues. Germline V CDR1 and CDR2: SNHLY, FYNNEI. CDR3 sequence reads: CASSAKPPGLAGDTQYF. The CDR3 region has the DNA TGTGCCAGCAGCGCTAAGCCCCCGGGACTAGCGGGAGATACGCAGTATTTT.

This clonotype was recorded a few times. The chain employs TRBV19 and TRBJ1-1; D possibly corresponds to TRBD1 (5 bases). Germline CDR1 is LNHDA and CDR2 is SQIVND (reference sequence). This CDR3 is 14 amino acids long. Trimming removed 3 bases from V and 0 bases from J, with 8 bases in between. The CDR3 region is CASSMGVLNTEAFF. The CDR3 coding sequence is TGTGCCAGTAGTATGGGGGTCTTGAACACTGAAGCTTTCTTT.

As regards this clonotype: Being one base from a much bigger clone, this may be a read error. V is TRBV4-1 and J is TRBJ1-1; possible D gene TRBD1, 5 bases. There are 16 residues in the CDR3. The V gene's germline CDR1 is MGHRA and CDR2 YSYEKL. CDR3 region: CASNKRSGTGGTEAFF. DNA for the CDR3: TGTGCCAGCAACAAGAGATCCGGGACGGGGGGCACTGAAGCTTTCTTT.

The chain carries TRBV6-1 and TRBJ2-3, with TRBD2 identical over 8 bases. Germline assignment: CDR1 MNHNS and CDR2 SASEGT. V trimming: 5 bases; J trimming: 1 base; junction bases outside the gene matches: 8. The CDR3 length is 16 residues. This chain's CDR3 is CASSSSGRGGTDTQYF. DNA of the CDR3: TGTGCCAGCAGTTCGTCTGGGCGGGGGGGCACAGATACGCAGTATTTT.

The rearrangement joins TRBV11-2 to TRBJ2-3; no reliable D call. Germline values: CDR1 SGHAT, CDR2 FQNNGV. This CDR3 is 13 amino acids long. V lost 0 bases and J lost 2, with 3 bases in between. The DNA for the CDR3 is TGTGCCAGCAGCTTAGAAATCACAGATACGCAGTATTTT. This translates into CASSLEITDTQYF.

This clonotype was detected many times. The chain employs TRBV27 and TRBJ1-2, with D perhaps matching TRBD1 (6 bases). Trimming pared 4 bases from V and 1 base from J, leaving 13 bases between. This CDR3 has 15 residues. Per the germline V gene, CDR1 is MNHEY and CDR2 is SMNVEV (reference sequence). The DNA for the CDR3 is TGTGCCAGCAGTTCATGGACAGAAGTTAACTATGGCTACACCTTC. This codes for CASSSWTEVNYGYTF.

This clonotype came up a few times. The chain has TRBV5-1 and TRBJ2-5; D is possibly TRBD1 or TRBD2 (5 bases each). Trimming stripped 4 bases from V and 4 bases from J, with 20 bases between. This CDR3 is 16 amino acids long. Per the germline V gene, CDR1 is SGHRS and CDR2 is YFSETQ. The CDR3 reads CASSPTGWDLGETQYF. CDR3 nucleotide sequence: TGCGCCAGCAGCCCCACGGGTTGGGACCTGGGAGAGACCCAGTACTTC.

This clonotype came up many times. The CDR3 DNA follows: TGTGCCAGCAGCCCGGAGAGGGAGAGGTACAATGAGCAGTTCTTC. Encoded protein: CASSPERERYNEQFF. The chain couples TRBV3-1 to TRBJ2-1; D is perhaps TRBD2 (5 bases). V was pared by 4 bases and J by 4 bases, with 14 bases between. The CDR3 runs 15 residues. Germline CDR1 and CDR2: LGHDT and YNNKEL (reference sequence).

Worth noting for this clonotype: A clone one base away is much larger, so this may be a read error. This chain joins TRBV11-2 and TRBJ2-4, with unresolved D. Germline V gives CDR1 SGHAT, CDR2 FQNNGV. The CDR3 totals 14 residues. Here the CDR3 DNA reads TGTGCCGGCAGCTCCAGGATAGCCAAAAACATTCAGTACTTC. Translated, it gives CAGSSRIAKNIQYF.

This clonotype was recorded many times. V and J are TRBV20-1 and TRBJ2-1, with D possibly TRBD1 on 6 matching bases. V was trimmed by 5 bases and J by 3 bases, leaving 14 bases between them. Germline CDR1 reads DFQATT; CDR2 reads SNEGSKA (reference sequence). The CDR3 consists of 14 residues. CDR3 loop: CSALTGINYNEQFF. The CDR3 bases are TGCAGTGCTTTAACAGGGATAAACTACAATGAGCAGTTCTTC.

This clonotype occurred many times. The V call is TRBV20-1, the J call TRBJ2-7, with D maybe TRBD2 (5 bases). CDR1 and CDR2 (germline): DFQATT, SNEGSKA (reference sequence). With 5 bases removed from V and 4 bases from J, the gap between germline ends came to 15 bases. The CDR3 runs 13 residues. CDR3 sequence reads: CSAPLIGVYEQYF. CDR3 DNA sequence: TGCAGTGCTCCCCTGATCGGGGTATACGAGCAGTACTTC.

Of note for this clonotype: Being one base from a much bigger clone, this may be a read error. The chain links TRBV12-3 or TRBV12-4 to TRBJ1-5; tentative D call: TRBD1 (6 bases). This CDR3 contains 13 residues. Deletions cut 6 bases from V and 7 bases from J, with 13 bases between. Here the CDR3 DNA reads TGTGCCAGCAGCAGGGGACGGGGGCAGCCCCAGCATTTT. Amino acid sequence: CASSRGRGQPQHF.

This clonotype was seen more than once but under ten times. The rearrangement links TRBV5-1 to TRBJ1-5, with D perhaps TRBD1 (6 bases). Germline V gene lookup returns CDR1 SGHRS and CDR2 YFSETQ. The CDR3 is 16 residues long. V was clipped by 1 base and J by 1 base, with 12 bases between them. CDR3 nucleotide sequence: TGCGCCAGCAGCTTGACAGGGAGTCCCAGCAATCAGCCCCAGCATTTT. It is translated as CASSLTGSPSNQPQHF. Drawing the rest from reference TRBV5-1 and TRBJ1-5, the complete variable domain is KAGVTQTPRYLIKTRGQQVTLSCSPISGHRSVSWYQQTPGQGLQFLFEYFSETQRNKGNFPGRFSGRQFSNSRSEMNVSTLELGDSALYLCASSLTGSPSNQPQHFGDGTRLSIL.

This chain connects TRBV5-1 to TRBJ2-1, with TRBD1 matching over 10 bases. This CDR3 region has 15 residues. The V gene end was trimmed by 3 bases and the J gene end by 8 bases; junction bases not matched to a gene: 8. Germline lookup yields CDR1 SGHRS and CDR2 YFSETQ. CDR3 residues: CASSSGQGVWDEQFF. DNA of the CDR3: TGCGCCAGCAGCTCAGGACAGGGGGTATGGGATGAGCAGTTCTTC.

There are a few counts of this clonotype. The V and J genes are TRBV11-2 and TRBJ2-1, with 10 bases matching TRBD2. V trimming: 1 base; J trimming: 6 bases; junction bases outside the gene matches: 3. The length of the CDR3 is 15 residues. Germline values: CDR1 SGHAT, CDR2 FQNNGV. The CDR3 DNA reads TGTGCCAGCAGCTTAGTAGCGGGAGGTATCAATGAGCAGTTCTTC. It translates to CASSLVAGGINEQFF. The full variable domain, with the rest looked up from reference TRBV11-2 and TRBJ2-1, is EAGVAQSPRYKIIEKRQSVAFWCNPISGHATLYWYQQILGQGPKLLIQFQNNGVVDDSQLPKDRFSAERLKGVDSTLKIQPAKLEDSAVYLCASSLVAGGINEQFFGPGTRLTVL.